The 8 T cell receptor beta chains listed next were all sequenced from one sample in a study of beta chain features in type 1 diabetes. Every bit of the isolated RNA underwent reverse transcription, so sequencing read expressed TCRB transcripts. Using immunoSEQ multiplex PCR, the repertoire was profiled, and TCRdb retains in-frame clones only, with some absent. This sample has just over 450,000 clones, with around 30% found just once. Sequenced: naive CD4+ T cells from blood. The receptor source for this set is a man between 18 and 29 years old in good health.

The sample holds a few counts of this clone. CDR3 in amino acids: CATSSTGRRETQYF. The CDR3 DNA follows: TGTGCCACTTCCTCGACAGGGCGTAGAGAGACCCAGTACTTC. The chain combines TRBV6-5 with TRBJ2-5; 7 positions match TRBD1. Germline assignment: CDR1 MNHEY and CDR2 SVGAGI. The CDR3 contains 14 residues. Germline trimming cut 10 bases from V and 4 bases from J; bases unmatched to any gene: 12.

This sequence joins TRBV7-6 and TRBJ2-7; 12 bases are a match to TRBD2. The germline gives CDR1 SGHVS, CDR2 FNYEAQ. V lost 1 base and J lost 1; bases outside the gene matches: 2. The CDR3 is 16 residues long. DNA for the CDR3: TGTGCCAGCAGCTTAGGACTAGCGGGGGAATCCTACGAGCAGTACTTC. It yields the protein CASSLGLAGESYEQYF.

This clone was counted a few times. The chain combines TRBV5-1 with TRBJ2-1, with 8 nucleotides matching TRBD2. In germline, CDR1 is SGHRS, CDR2 YFSETQ. V lost 4 bases and J lost 4; bases outside the gene matches: 7. This CDR3 is 15 amino acids long. This chain's CDR3 is CASSVLADGYNEQFF. CDR3 nucleotide sequence: TGCGCCAGCAGCGTACTAGCGGATGGGTACAATGAGCAGTTCTTC.

The chain joins TRBV30 to TRBJ1-3, with TRBD1 as a possible D gene (5 bases). V lost 8 bases to trimming and J lost 0 bases, with 11 bases between them. Germline V lookup: CDR1 GTSNPN, CDR2 SVGIG (reference sequence). The CDR3 is 13 residues long. This CDR3 reads CASRGFSGNTIYF. CDR3 DNA sequence: TGTGCCAGTAGGGGATTCTCTGGAAACACCATATATTTT.

V is TRBV6-6 and J is TRBJ1-1; 8 bases fit TRBD1. The CDR3 loop spans 12 amino acids. V gave up 5 bases and J gave up 6 bases; unmatched junction bases: 2. Germline V gene sequence: CDR1 MNHNY, CDR2 SVGAGI (reference sequence). The CDR3 is CASSKQGAEAFF. The CDR3 bases are TGTGCCAGCAGTAAACAGGGGGCTGAAGCTTTCTTT.

The V call is TRBV30, the J call TRBJ2-2; 8 bases fit TRBD1. J gave up 5 bases and V 2 bases, and 10 bases lay outside the gene matches. CDR1 and CDR2 from the germline V gene are GTSNPN and SVGIG (reference sequence). The CDR3 totals 16 residues. The CDR3: CAWSTTGGWRTGELFF. In DNA form, the CDR3 reads TGTGCCTGGAGTACCACAGGGGGATGGAGGACCGGGGAGCTGTTTTTT.

This chain uses TRBV7-8 with TRBJ2-1, with D possibly being TRBD2 (5 bases). Per germline, CDR1 SGHVS and CDR2 FQNEAQ. There are 14 residues in the CDR3. Trimming took off 5 bases at V and 4 bases at J, with 12 bases between the two ends. CDR3 DNA: TGTGCCAGCAGCCAAAGTGGACTGTACAATGAGCAGTTCTTC. Translated: CASSQSGLYNEQFF.

This clone occurred a few times. The rearrangement uses TRBV7-8 and TRBJ2-3, with D tentatively TRBD2 (6 bases). V lost 4 bases and J lost 2, with 10 bases in between. The CDR3 length is 14 residues. Germline V gene lookup returns CDR1 SGHVS and CDR2 FQNEAQ. Here the CDR3 reads CASSSTRATDTQYF. For the CDR3, the DNA is TGTGCCAGCAGCTCGACTAGGGCCACAGATACGCAGTATTTT. Supplemented by reference TRBV7-8 and TRBJ2-3, the full variable domain reads GAGVSQSPRYKVAKRGQDVALRCDPISGHVSLFWYQQALGQGPEFLTYFQNEAQLDKSGLPSDRFFAERPEGSVSTLKIQRTQQEDSAVYLCASSSTRATDTQYFGPGTRLTVL.